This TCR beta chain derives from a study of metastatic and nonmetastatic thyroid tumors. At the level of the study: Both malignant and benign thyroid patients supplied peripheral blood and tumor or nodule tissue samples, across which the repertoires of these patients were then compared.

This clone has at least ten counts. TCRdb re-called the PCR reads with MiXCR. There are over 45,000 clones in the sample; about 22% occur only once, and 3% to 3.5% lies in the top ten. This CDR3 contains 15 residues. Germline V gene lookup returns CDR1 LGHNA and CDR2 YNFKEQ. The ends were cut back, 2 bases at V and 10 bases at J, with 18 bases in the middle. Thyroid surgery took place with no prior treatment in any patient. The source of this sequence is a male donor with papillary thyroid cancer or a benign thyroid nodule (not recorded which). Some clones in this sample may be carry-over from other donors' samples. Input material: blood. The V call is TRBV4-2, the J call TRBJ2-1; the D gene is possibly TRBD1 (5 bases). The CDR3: CASSQNPGLGLEQFF. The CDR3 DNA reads TGTGCCAGCAGCCAAAACCCAGGGTTAGGTTTGGAGCAGTTCTTC.